This entry concerns a single T cell receptor beta chain. Per the authors' pipeline: Estimated nucleated cell counts came from reference gene primer amplification. TCRdb's table, derived via immunoSEQ multiplex PCR, lists solely in-frame clones and lacks some. The V and J calls and clone size were taken over from that table, and D and trimming were inferred from the DNA. The sample has approximately 200,000 clones; about nine tenths are singletons. This record belongs to a study of blood T cell repertoires in COVID-19. Study details: Specimens from acute and convalescent COVID-19 originated in the United States, Italy and Spain. Sample material is recorded as cDNA or gDNA derived from T cells, B-cell-depleted T cells, or PBMCs.

This CDR3 comprises 12 residues. Deletions cut 0 bases from V and 2 bases from J, with 5 bases between. In germline, CDR1 is GTSNPN, CDR2 SVGIG (reference sequence). The chain recombines TRBV30 with TRBJ2-7; D gene unclear. The source is a woman in her twenties or thirties with acute or convalescent COVID-19. The material sequenced was peripheral blood. This CDR3 reads CAWSVLTYEQYF. For the CDR3, the DNA is TGTGCCTGGAGTGTACTAACCTACGAGCAGTACTTC.